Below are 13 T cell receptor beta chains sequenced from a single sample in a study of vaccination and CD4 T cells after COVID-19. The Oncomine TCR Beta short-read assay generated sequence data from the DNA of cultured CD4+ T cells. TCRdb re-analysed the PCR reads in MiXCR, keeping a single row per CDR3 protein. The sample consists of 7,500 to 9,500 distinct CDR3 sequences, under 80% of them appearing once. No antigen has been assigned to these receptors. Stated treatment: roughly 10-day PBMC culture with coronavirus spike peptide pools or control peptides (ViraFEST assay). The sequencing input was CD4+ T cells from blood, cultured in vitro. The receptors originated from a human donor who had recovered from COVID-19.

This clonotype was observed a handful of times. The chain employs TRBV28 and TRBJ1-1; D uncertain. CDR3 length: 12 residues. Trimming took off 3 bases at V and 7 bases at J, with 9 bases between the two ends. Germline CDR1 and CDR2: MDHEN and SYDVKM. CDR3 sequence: CASSFQGGEAFF. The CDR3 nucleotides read TGTGCCAGCAGTTTCCAAGGCGGTGAAGCTTTCTTT.

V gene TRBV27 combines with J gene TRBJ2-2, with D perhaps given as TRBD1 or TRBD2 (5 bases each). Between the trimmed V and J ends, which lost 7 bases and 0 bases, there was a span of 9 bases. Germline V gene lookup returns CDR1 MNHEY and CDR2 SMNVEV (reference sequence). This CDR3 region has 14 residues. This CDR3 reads CASMGPPNTGELFF. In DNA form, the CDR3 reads TGTGCCAGCATGGGACCGCCGAACACCGGGGAGCTGTTTTTT.

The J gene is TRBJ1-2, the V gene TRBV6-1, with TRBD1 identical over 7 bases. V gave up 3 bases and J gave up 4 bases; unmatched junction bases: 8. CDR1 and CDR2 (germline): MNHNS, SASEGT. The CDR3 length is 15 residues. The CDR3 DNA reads TGTGCCAGCAGTGATCGACAGGGAGATGCCTATGGCTACACCTTC. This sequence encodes CASSDRQGDAYGYTF.

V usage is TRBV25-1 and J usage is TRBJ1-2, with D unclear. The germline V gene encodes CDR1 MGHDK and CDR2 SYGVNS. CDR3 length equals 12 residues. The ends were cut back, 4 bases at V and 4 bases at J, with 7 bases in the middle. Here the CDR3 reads CASSGDIYGYTF. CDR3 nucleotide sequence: TGTGCCAGCAGTGGGGATATCTATGGCTACACCTTC.

The CDR3 nucleotides are TGTGCCAACGGACAGGGCATCACTGAAGCTTTCTTT. Protein product: CANGQGITEAFF. The chain carries TRBV2 and TRBJ1-1, with 8 bases matching TRBD1. This CDR3 contains 12 residues. V dropped 10 bases and J dropped 4; count of bases not matched to a gene: 5. Germline CDR1 and CDR2: SNHLY and FYNNEI.

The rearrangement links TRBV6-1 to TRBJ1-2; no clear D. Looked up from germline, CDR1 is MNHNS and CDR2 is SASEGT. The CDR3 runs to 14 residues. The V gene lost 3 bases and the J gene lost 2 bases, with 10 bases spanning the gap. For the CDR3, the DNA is TGTGCCAGCAGTGACCCGGAGTTAAACTATGGCTACACCTTC. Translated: CASSDPELNYGYTF.

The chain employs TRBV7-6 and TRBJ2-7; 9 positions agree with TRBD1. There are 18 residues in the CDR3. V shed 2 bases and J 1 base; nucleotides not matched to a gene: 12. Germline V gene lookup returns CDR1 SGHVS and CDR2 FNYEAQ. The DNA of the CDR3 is TGTGCCAGCAGCTTAAGCCGCACCGGGACAGGGAAATCCTACGAGCAGTACTTC. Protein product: CASSLSRTGTGKSYEQYF.

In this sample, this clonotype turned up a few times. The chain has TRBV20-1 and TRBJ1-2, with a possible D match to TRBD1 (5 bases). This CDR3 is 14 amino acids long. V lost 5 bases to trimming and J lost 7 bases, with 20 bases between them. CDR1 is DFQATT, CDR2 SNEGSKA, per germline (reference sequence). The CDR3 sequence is CSAHGEGFPGGYTF. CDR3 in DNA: TGCAGTGCTCACGGGGAGGGGTTCCCTGGTGGCTACACCTTC.

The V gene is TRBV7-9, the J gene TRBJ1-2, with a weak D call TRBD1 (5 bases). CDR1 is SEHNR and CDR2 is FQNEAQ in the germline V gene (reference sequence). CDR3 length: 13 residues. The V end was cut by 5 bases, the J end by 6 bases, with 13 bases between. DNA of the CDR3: TGTGCCAGCAGCCCATCAGGGTCAAATGGCTACACCTTC. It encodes CASSPSGSNGYTF.

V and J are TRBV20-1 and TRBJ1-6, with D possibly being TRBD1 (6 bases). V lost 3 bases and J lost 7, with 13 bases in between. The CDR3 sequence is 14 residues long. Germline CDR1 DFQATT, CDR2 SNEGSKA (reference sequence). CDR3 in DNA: TGCAGTGCTAGGGCCGGGACAAAGAATTCACCCCTCCACTTT. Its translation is CSARAGTKNSPLHF.

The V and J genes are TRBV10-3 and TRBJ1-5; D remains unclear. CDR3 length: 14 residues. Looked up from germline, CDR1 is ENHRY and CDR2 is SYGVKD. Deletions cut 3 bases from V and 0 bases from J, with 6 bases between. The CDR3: CAISDFGSNQPQHF. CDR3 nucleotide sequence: TGTGCCATCAGTGATTTTGGTAGCAATCAGCCCCAGCATTTT.

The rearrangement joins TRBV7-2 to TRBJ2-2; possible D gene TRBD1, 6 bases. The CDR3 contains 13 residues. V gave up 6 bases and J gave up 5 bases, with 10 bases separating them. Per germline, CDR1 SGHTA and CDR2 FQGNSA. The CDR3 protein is CASRSTGTGELFF. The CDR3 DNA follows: TGTGCCAGCAGATCTACAGGGACCGGGGAGCTGTTTTTT.

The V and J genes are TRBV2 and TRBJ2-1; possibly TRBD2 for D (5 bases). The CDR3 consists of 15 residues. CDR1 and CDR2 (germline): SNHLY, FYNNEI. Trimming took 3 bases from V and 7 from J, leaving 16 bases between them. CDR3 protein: CASSDSGGGGNEQFF. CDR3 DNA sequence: TGTGCCAGCAGTGACAGCGGAGGAGGTGGGAATGAGCAGTTCTTC.